Listed below are T cell receptor beta chains from one sample, sequenced in a study of blood T cell repertoires in COVID-19. Sequencing was performed with immunoSEQ multiplex PCR; in TCRdb, only in-frame clones are kept and a portion is missing. This sample has some 260,000 clones, with roughly nine tenths found just once. Material: PBMCs or T cells enriched from blood (not recorded which). Source of these receptors: a woman in her 30s with acute COVID-19. Each CDR3 is given with its conserved first and last residue. A D gene is named only where the DNA matches it firmly. Clone size appears in some rows only: once, few, many, or a class for an expanded clone.

v_call,j_call,clone_size,cdr3_length,d_call,cdr3_nt,cdr3_aa
TRBV10-3,TRBJ1-3,once,13,-,TGTGCCATCAGTGAGTCGAGTAGAAACACCATATATTTT,CAISESSRNTIYF
TRBV11-2,TRBJ2-3,-,14,TRBD1,TGTGCCAGCTCGGACAGGGGATTGCTAGATACGCAGTATTTT,CASSDRGLLDTQYF
TRBV24-1,TRBJ2-2,-,15,-,TGTGCCACCAGAGGTTGGGGCGAGAACACCGGGGAGCTGTTTTTT,CATRGWGENTGELFF
TRBV28,TRBJ2-2,few,16,TRBD1,TGTGCCAGCAGGGGAAATACAGGGGCCAACACCGGGGAGCTGTTTTTT,CASRGNTGANTGELFF
TRBV27,TRBJ2-3,-,16,TRBD2,TGTGCCAGCAGCCGGGGGGTTCTGGGTTGGACAGATACGCAGTATTTT,CASSRGVLGWTDTQYF
TRBV3-1/TRBV3-2,TRBJ1-1,-,13,TRBD1,TGTGCCAGCAGCCCCTCTGGGACAGAGGAAGCTTTCTTT,CASSPSGTEEAFF
TRBV28,TRBJ2-1,-,16,TRBD2,TGTGCCAGCAGTTTACCCCCACTAGCGGCCTACAATGAGCAGTTCTTC,CASSLPPLAAYNEQFF
TRBV12-3/TRBV12-4,TRBJ1-1,-,13,-,TGTGCCAGCAGAACGACATACAGGACTGAAGCTTTCTTT,CASRTTYRTEAFF
TRBV5-1,TRBJ1-1,-,16,TRBD1,TGCGCCAGCAGCGCCGACAGGGGGCGTTTGGACACTGAAGCTTTCTTT,CASSADRGRLDTEAFF
TRBV5-1,TRBJ1-1,-,16,-,TGCGCCAGCAGCATCGATCCGACAGGATTGAACACTGAAGCTTTCTTT,CASSIDPTGLNTEAFF
TRBV6-2/TRBV6-3,TRBJ1-5,once,14,TRBD1,TGTGCCAGCAGCGACAGGGGAAGCGGACAGCCCCAGCATTTT,CASSDRGSGQPQHF
TRBV29-1,TRBJ1-2,-,11,-,TGCAGCGTTGAGGTACAGAAAGGCTACACCTTC,CSVEVQKGYTF
TRBV6-5,TRBJ1-5,-,14,TRBD1,TGTGCCAGCGGAAGACAGGGCCCCAATCAGCCCCAGCATTTT,CASGRQGPNQPQHF
TRBV6-5,TRBJ2-3,many,16,TRBD1,TGTGCCAGCAGTTACTCGGGGGGACAGGGTGGAGATACGCAGTATTTT,CASSYSGGQGGDTQYF
TRBV11-2,TRBJ1-1,-,14,-,TGTGCCAGCAGGGGACACGGGATGAACACTGAAGCTTTCTTT,CASRGHGMNTEAFF
TRBV3-1/TRBV3-2,TRBJ1-2,-,18,TRBD1,TGTGCCAGCAGCCAAGTCGGCGGGACAGAAAATTTTTACTATGGCTACACCTTC,CASSQVGGTENFYYGYTF
TRBV7-2,TRBJ2-3,-,15,-,TGTGCCAGCAGCTGGGGGGGGCAGGGGAGAGATACGCAGTATTTT,CASSWGGQGRDTQYF
TRBV2,TRBJ1-1,-,11,TRBD1,TGTGCCACTTCAGGGGGCCGGTGGGCTTTCTTT,CATSGGRWAFF
TRBV7-3,TRBJ2-1,-,14,TRBD1,TGTGCCAGCAGCTCGGGGACAGGGGGCAGTGAGCAGTTCTTC,CASSSGTGGSEQFF
TRBV14,TRBJ2-2,-,15,-,TGTGCCAGCAGTGCACAGGATCCGATCACCGGGGAGCTGTTTTTT,CASSAQDPITGELFF
TRBV5-4,TRBJ1-6,-,15,-,TGTGCCAGCAGCTTACCGCAGGGCGAGAATTCACCCCTCCACTTT,CASSLPQGENSPLHF
TRBV28,TRBJ2-7,-,15,-,TGTGCCAGCAGTTTGGCCCAGGGAGGATCCTACGAGCAGTACTTC,CASSLAQGGSYEQYF
TRBV23-1,TRBJ1-2,-,13,-,TGCGCCAGCAGTCGGGGGGACTGTGATGGCTACACCTTC,CASSRGDCDGYTF
TRBV5-1,TRBJ1-2,-,16,TRBD1,TGCGCCAGCAGCCCTACAGGGGGACAGGGGGCGATGGGCTACACCTTC,CASSPTGGQGAMGYTF